The 18 T cell receptor beta chains given below trace back to one sample, sequenced in a study of blood T cell repertoires in COVID-19. Sequencing used immunoSEQ multiplex PCR; TCRdb keeps in-frame clones, though not all of them. The table shows some 160,000 clones, with roughly 90% occurring only once. The sequencing sample was made of PBMCs or T cells enriched from blood (not recorded which). The receptors come from a woman aged 45 to 65 who had recovered from COVID-19.

CDR3 bases: TGTGCCAGTAGTGACCGGACAGGCAATTCACCCCTCCACTTT. Its translation is CASSDRTGNSPLHF. The J gene is TRBJ1-6, the V gene TRBV19, with 7 bases identical to TRBD1. The CDR3 is 14 amino acids. J lost 7 bases, V lost 5 bases, and 5 bases had no gene match. Per the germline V gene, CDR1 is LNHDA and CDR2 is SQIVND (reference sequence). Filled out from reference TRBV19 and TRBJ1-6, the complete variable domain reads DGGITQSPKYLFRKEGQNVTLSCEQNLNHDAMYWYRQDPGQGLRLIYYSQIVNDFQKGDIAEGYSVSREKKESFPLTVTSAQKNPTAFYLCASSDRTGNSPLHFGNGTRLTVT.

The rearrangement joins TRBV4-3 to TRBJ2-3; 9 nucleotides align to TRBD2. The V and J ends lost 1 base and 4 bases, in that order; junction bases with no gene match: 3. The CDR3 totals 15 residues. Per the germline V gene, CDR1 is LGHNA and CDR2 is YSLEER. The DNA of the CDR3 is TGCGCCAGCAGCCAAGCGAGCGGGGGGTCAGATACGCAGTATTTT. Translated: CASSQASGGSDTQYF.

The rearrangement uses TRBV21-1 and TRBJ2-7; the table's D call, TRBD1, has no DNA check behind it. TRBV21-1 constitutes a pseudogene. The CDR3 loop spans 14 amino acids. The CDR3 region is CASRRTGPTYEQYF. The CDR3 DNA reads as TGTGCCAGCAGGAGGACAGGACCCACCTACGAGCAGTACTTC.

The chain is built from TRBV4-3 and TRBJ1-6; D is unclear. Trimming pared 1 base from V and 5 bases from J, leaving 9 bases between. The CDR3 loop spans 15 amino acids. CDR1 and CDR2 (germline): LGHNA, YSLEER. DNA for the CDR3: TGCGCCAGCAGCCAAGCGGGATATAATAATTCACCCCTCCACTTT. Amino acids: CASSQAGYNNSPLHF.

CDR3 in amino acids: CASSLGGRVGTSNQPQHF. CDR3 nucleotide sequence: TGTGCCAGCAGCTTAGGTGGCAGGGTCGGCACTAGCAATCAGCCCCAGCATTTT. V and J are TRBV7-8 and TRBJ1-5, with D maybe TRBD1 (5 bases). This CDR3 contains 18 residues. The germline gives CDR1 SGHVS, CDR2 FQNEAQ. Deletions cut 1 base from V and 0 bases from J, with 16 bases between.

J is TRBJ2-7 and V is TRBV11-3; tentatively, D is TRBD2 (5 bases). V was shortened by 3 bases and J by 2 bases, with 8 bases between the two germline ends. Per the germline V gene, CDR1 is SGHNT and CDR2 is YENEEA. The CDR3 runs 13 residues. The CDR3 DNA sequence: TGTGCCAGCAGCTTGGAGGTGGCCTACGAGCAGTACTTC. Amino acid sequence: CASSLEVAYEQYF. The entire variable domain, with the rest obtained from reference TRBV11-3 and TRBJ2-7, is as follows: EAGVVQSPRYKIIEKKQPVAFWCNPISGHNTLYWYLQNLGQGPELLIRYENEEAVDDSQLPKDRFSAERLKGVDSTLKIQPAELGDSAVYLCASSLEVAYEQYFGPGTRLTVT.

This clone occurred once. The chain is built from TRBV6-1 and TRBJ2-5; the match to TRBD2 covers 10 bases. Germline CDR1 reads MNHNS; CDR2 reads SASEGT. Trimming cost V 4 bases and J 2 bases; bases outside gene matches: 10. The CDR3 loop spans 17 amino acids. The CDR3 DNA reads TGTGCCAGCAGTGTTGGACTAGCGGACACCATACAAGAGACCCAGTACTTC. Protein: CASSVGLADTIQETQYF.

J is TRBJ1-2 and V is TRBV6-2 or TRBV6-3; D possibly corresponds to TRBD1 (5 bases). CDR1 is MNHEY and CDR2 is SVGEGT in the germline V gene. Trimming pared 4 bases from V and 0 bases from J, leaving 12 bases between. CDR3 length: 15 residues. CDR3 protein: CASSSTGVANYGYTF. CDR3 DNA: TGTGCCAGCAGTTCTACAGGCGTTGCTAACTATGGCTACACCTTC.

A single count supports this clone. The chain links TRBV6-2 or TRBV6-3 to TRBJ2-2, with 7 bases aligning to TRBD1. The CDR3 runs to 17 residues. V lost 2 bases to trimming and J lost 5 bases; unmatched junction nucleotides: 11. Germline-derived CDR1 and CDR2 are MNHEY and SVGEGT. As DNA, the CDR3 is TGTGCCAGCAGTTACAGGGGGCGCTGGGTCGCAACCGGGGAGCTGTTTTTT. Translating it yields CASSYRGRWVATGELFF.

The chain links TRBV19 to TRBJ1-2; D is undetermined. The CDR3 has 15 residues. CDR1 is LNHDA and CDR2 is SQIVND in the germline V gene (reference sequence). Trimming removed 3 bases at V and 2 bases at J, with 13 bases between. The CDR3 nucleotides read TGTGCCAGTAGTATCCCTTGGGCCAGAAACTATGGCTACACCTTC. Encoded protein: CASSIPWARNYGYTF.

In this sample, this clone turned up a few times. The V gene is TRBV5-1, the J gene TRBJ1-6; TRBD1 matches at 8 bases. This CDR3 contains 15 residues. With V trimmed by 0 bases and J by 9 bases, 5 bases remained unmatched. Germline V lookup: CDR1 SGHRS, CDR2 YFSETQ. As DNA, the CDR3 is TGCGCCAGCAGCTTGGAGGGACAGGTGGCTTCACCCCTCCACTTT. Its translation is CASSLEGQVASPLHF.

The V gene is TRBV5-1, the J gene TRBJ2-3; a possible D gene is TRBD2 (5 bases). CDR1 is SGHRS and CDR2 is YFSETQ in the germline V gene. The V end was cut by 7 bases, the J end by 6 bases, with 12 bases between. CDR3 size: 12 residues. DNA for the CDR3: TGCGCCAGCTCTAAAACGGGGGATACGCAGTATTTT. Translating gives CASSKTGDTQYF.

The chain combines TRBV15 with TRBJ2-7; D uncertain. The CDR3 is made up of 13 amino acids. Germline lookup yields CDR1 LNHNV and CDR2 YYDKDF (reference sequence). The V gene lost 1 base and the J gene lost 2 bases, with 6 bases spanning the gap. In DNA, the CDR3 is TGTGCCACCAGCAGAGGCCCGGCCTACGAGCAGTACTTC. Its protein is CATSRGPAYEQYF.

The chain has TRBV6-2 or TRBV6-3 and TRBJ2-5; 10 positions match TRBD2. The CDR3 extends over 18 amino acids. Germline assignment: CDR1 MNHEY and CDR2 SVGEGT. The junction had 13 bases not matched to a gene; V was cut back by 6 bases and J by 0 bases. The CDR3 nucleotides are TGTGCCAGCAGCCTACCTCGTTTTAGCGGGGGGAACCAAGAGACCCAGTACTTC. Protein sequence: CASSLPRFSGGNQETQYF.

CDR3 loop: CASSLGTWGLGGKEEKLFF. The CDR3 DNA reads as TGTGCCAGCAGCCTGGGAACTTGGGGCCTGGGTGGGAAAGAAGAAAAACTGTTTTTT. The J gene is TRBJ1-4, the V gene TRBV7-2; possibly TRBD1 for D (5 bases). In germline, CDR1 is SGHTA, CDR2 FQGNSA. The CDR3 is made up of 19 amino acids. Trimming stripped 5 bases from V and 8 bases from J, with 30 bases between.

V and J are TRBV18 and TRBJ2-5, with 11 bases matching TRBD1. This CDR3 spans 14 amino acids. CDR1 is KGHSH and CDR2 is LQKENI in the germline V gene. J lost 5 bases, V lost 6 bases, and 5 bases had no gene match. CDR3 residues: CASSLDRGLETQYF. As DNA, the CDR3 is TGTGCCAGCTCGCTGGACAGGGGGCTTGAGACCCAGTACTTC.

This sequence joins TRBV18 and TRBJ1-5; TRBD1 is a possible D gene (6 bases). V shed 5 bases and J shed 4 bases, with 12 bases lying between them. Looked up from germline, CDR1 is KGHSH and CDR2 is LQKENI. CDR3 length equals 14 residues. This CDR3 reads CASSTGSGNQPQHF. The DNA of the CDR3 is TGTGCCAGCTCAACAGGGTCGGGGAATCAGCCCCAGCATTTT. Full variable domain (missing parts from reference TRBV18 and TRBJ1-5): NAGVMQNPRHLVRRRGQEARLRCSPMKGHSHVYWYRQLPEEGLKFMVYLQKENIIDESGMPKERFSAEFPKEGPSILRIQQVVRGDSAAYFCASSTGSGNQPQHFGDGTRLSIL.

The CDR3 DNA reads TGTGCCAGCAGGACGGACAGTCGAAACACCATATATTTT. This sequence encodes CASRTDSRNTIYF. The J gene is TRBJ1-3, the V gene TRBV12-3 or TRBV12-4, with D perhaps matching TRBD1 (6 bases). The CDR3 sequence is 13 residues long. V dropped 6 bases and J dropped 5 bases, with 11 bases sitting between them.